Below are 2 T cell receptor beta chains sequenced from a single sample in a study of blood T cell repertoires in COVID-19. Generated by immunoSEQ multiplex PCR, the TCRdb table keeps only in-frame clones and is missing some. The data contain 95,000 to 150,000 clones, around 85% of them singletons. Sequenced input: peripheral blood. These TCRs come from a man younger than 40 with COVID-19, enrolled during active disease.

The chain joins TRBV7-9 to TRBJ1-5, with 11 positions matching TRBD1. Germline V gene lookup returns CDR1 SEHNR and CDR2 FQNEAQ (reference sequence). The V gene end was trimmed by 1 base and the J gene end by 9 bases; junction bases not matched to a gene: 5. This CDR3 has 15 residues. The CDR3 sequence: CASSLGTGGERPQHF. CDR3 DNA: TGTGCCAGCAGCTTAGGGACAGGGGGCGAGCGGCCCCAGCATTTT.

This clone was detected only once. V usage is TRBV28 and J usage is TRBJ2-7, with D uncertain. Germline lookup yields CDR1 MDHEN and CDR2 SYDVKM. The CDR3 covers 11 residues. Trimming cost V 7 bases and J 4 bases, with 8 bases left between them. CDR3 DNA sequence: TGTGCCAGCACCCAACATTACGAGCAGTACTTC. Translation gives CASTQHYEQYF.